Following are 26 T cell receptor beta chains from one sample sequenced in a study of cytomegalovirus exposure and HLA in healthy donors. Repertoires were generated with immunoSEQ multiplex PCR, while TCRdb's copy carries only in-frame clones and drops some. The sample lists roughly 200,000 clones, roughly 81% occurring once. Sequencing was carried out using PBMCs. Receptors originate from a young woman in good health and CMV-seronegative.

The chain carries TRBV7-3 and TRBJ1-2; tentative D call: TRBD1 (6 bases). The CDR3 sequence is 13 residues long. Germline loops: CDR1 SGHTA, CDR2 FQGTGA. V was trimmed by 4 bases and J by 6 bases, leaving 12 bases between them. This chain's CDR3 is CASSSQGVDGYTF. CDR3 nucleotide sequence: TGTGCCAGCAGCTCACAGGGAGTGGATGGCTACACCTTC.

The chain has TRBV7-9 and TRBJ2-7, with a weak D call TRBD1 (5 bases). V shed 11 bases and J shed 5 bases, with 7 bases lying between them. The CDR3 contains 9 residues. The germline CDR1 and CDR2 sequences are SEHNR and FQNEAQ (reference sequence). CDR3 sequence reads: CAVRDEQYF. The CDR3 region has the DNA TGTGCCGTCAGGGACGAGCAGTACTTC. Using reference TRBV7-9 and TRBJ2-7 for the parts outside the CDR3, the full variable domain is DTGVSQNPRHKITKRGQNVTFRCDPISEHNRLYWYRQTLGQGPEFLTYFQNEAQLEKSRLLSDRFSAERPKGSFSTLEIQRTEQGDSAMYLCAVRDEQYFGPGTRLTVT.

The V gene is TRBV5-1, the J gene TRBJ1-3; 7 bases match TRBD1. V was clipped by 5 bases and J by 2 bases; unmatched bases: 4. The germline gives CDR1 SGHRS, CDR2 YFSETQ. CDR3 length: 14 residues. For the CDR3, the DNA is TGCGCCAGCAGACCACAGGGGACTGGAAACACCATATATTTT. As protein: CASRPQGTGNTIYF.

The chain uses TRBV11-2 and TRBJ2-6; 13 bases match TRBD2. CDR1 is SGHAT, CDR2 FQNNGV, per germline. V shed 4 bases, J shed 3 bases, and the junction held 3 bases outside the gene matches. CDR3 length: 17 amino acids. CDR3 residues: CASSSGLAGVGANVLTF. The CDR3 nucleotides are TGTGCCAGCAGCTCAGGACTAGCGGGAGTTGGGGCCAACGTCCTGACTTTC.

This chain connects TRBV23-1 to TRBJ2-7, with TRBD2 matching over 11 bases. TRBV23-1 is filed as an ORF, its function uncertain. Trimming cost V 2 bases and J 2 bases; bases outside gene matches: 5. The CDR3 consists of 16 residues. This chain's CDR3 is CASSQGVAGGTYEQYF. CDR3 coding DNA: TGCGCCAGCAGTCAAGGAGTAGCGGGAGGGACCTACGAGCAGTACTTC.

The rearrangement uses TRBV25-1 and TRBJ2-1, with D maybe TRBD1 (6 bases). The length of the CDR3 is 14 residues. V lost 8 bases to trimming and J lost 8 bases, with 19 bases between them. Germline CDR1 is MGHDK and CDR2 is SYGVNS. CDR3 sequence (DNA): TGTGCCAGCGCCGGGACACGGCCCATCGATGAGCAGTTCTTC. Translated, it gives CASAGTRPIDEQFF. Variable domain in full (rest from reference TRBV25-1 and TRBJ2-1): EADIYQTPRYLVIGTGKKITLECSQTMGHDKMYWYQQDPGMELHLIHYSYGVNSTEKGDLSSESTVSRIRTEHFPLTLESARPSHTSQYLCASAGTRPIDEQFFGPGTRLTVL.

The V gene is TRBV28, the J gene TRBJ2-1; 8 bases fit TRBD1. The CDR3 spans 12 residues. V gave up 4 bases and J gave up 7 bases; unmatched junction bases: 0. The germline gives CDR1 MDHEN, CDR2 SYDVKM. The CDR3 is CASSYRGNEQFF. CDR3 nucleotides: TGTGCCAGCAGTTACAGGGGGAATGAGCAGTTCTTC.

The chain has TRBV27 and TRBJ1-4; D is ambiguous. The V end was cut by 2 bases, the J end by 6 bases, with 7 bases between. This CDR3 has 13 residues. CDR1 is MNHEY, CDR2 SMNVEV, per germline (reference sequence). The CDR3 DNA reads as TGTGCCAGCAGTTTACAGCGATATGAAAAACTGTTTTTT. Protein sequence: CASSLQRYEKLFF.

J is TRBJ1-6 and V is TRBV28; 8 bases are a match to TRBD1. This CDR3 contains 15 residues. V dropped 3 bases and J dropped 5; count of bases not matched to a gene: 3. CDR1 is MDHEN and CDR2 is SYDVKM in the germline V gene. CDR3 sequence: CASSFYRGNNSPLHF. Here the CDR3 DNA reads TGTGCCAGCAGTTTTTACAGGGGGAATAATTCACCCCTCCACTTT.

This rearrangement joins TRBV7-2 to TRBJ1-1; D is perhaps TRBD1 (5 bases). The germline CDR1 and CDR2 sequences are SGHTA and FQGNSA. CDR3 length: 14 amino acids. V gave up 6 bases and J gave up 13 bases, with 24 bases separating them. The CDR3: CASRALGANEVGFF. CDR3 sequence (DNA): TGTGCCAGCAGGGCATTAGGGGCGAATGAAGTGGGTTTCTTT.

The genes are TRBV7-9 and TRBJ1-2; tentatively, D is TRBD1 (6 bases). The CDR3 sequence is 17 residues long. Germline loops: CDR1 SEHNR, CDR2 FQNEAQ (reference sequence). V lost 7 bases and J 4 bases, leaving 25 bases between the germline ends. This CDR3 reads CASTRSGGQASFYGYTF. In DNA, the CDR3 is TGTGCCAGCACCCGATCGGGGGGGCAGGCTTCCTTCTATGGCTACACCTTC.

This clone was picked up a small number of times. V gene TRBV5-1 combines with J gene TRBJ2-5; D is possibly TRBD2 (6 bases). Trimming left V 3 bases short and J 10 bases short, with 10 bases between. There are 11 residues in the CDR3. Germline V gene sequence: CDR1 SGHRS, CDR2 YFSETQ. CDR3 residues: CASSSEGDQYF. DNA for the CDR3: TGCGCCAGCAGCTCGGAGGGAGACCAGTACTTC.

The chain combines TRBV6-5 with TRBJ1-1, with TRBD1 matching 7 bases. The trim removed 2 bases at V and 4 bases at J, leaving 1 base unmatched. Looked up from germline, CDR1 is MNHEY and CDR2 is SVGAGI. CDR3 length: 13 amino acids. CDR3 DNA sequence: TGTGCCAGCAGTTACGGACAGGCCACTGAAGCTTTCTTT. The encoded protein is CASSYGQATEAFF.

The chain recombines TRBV27 with TRBJ2-7; perhaps TRBD2 as D (5 bases). Trimming left V 5 bases short and J 4 bases short, with 12 bases between. Germline values: CDR1 MNHEY, CDR2 SMNVEV (reference sequence). This CDR3 comprises 13 residues. DNA for the CDR3: TGTGCCAGCAGTCCCCCGGGGTGGTACGAGCAGTACTTC. The encoded protein is CASSPPGWYEQYF.

The rearrangement joins TRBV30 to TRBJ1-3; D possibly corresponds to TRBD1 (6 bases). Germline V gene data show CDR1 as GTSNPN and CDR2 as SVGIG (reference sequence). This CDR3 has 14 residues. Trimming stripped 4 bases from V and 0 bases from J, with 10 bases between. The CDR3 sequence is CAWMGTTSGNTIYF. The DNA of the CDR3 is TGTGCCTGGATGGGGACAACCTCTGGAAACACCATATATTTT. The full variable domain, rest sourced from reference TRBV30 and TRBJ1-3, is SQTIHQWPATLVQPVGSPLSLECTVEGTSNPNLYWYRQAAGRGLQLLFYSVGIGQISSEVPQNLSASRPQDRQFILSSKKLLLSDSGFYLCAWMGTTSGNTIYFGEGSWLTVV.

This CDR3 reads CASSPGLAWGPDTQYF. CDR3 DNA: TGTGCCAGCAGCCCCGGACTAGCGTGGGGGCCAGATACGCAGTATTTT. The chain is built from TRBV9 and TRBJ2-3; 9 bases agree with TRBD2. Unmatched junction bases numbered 10, after V lost 4 bases and J lost 4 bases. CDR1 is SGDLS, CDR2 YYNGEE, per germline. The CDR3 covers 16 residues.

As DNA, the CDR3 is TGTGCCAGCAGTGAGAGAACCTACAATGAGCAGTTCTTC. Protein sequence: CASSERTYNEQFF. The chain employs TRBV2 and TRBJ2-1; D not certain. The CDR3 consists of 13 residues. Trimming cost V 3 bases and J 2 bases, with 5 bases left between them. Germline V gives CDR1 SNHLY, CDR2 FYNNEI.

The V gene is TRBV10-1, the J gene TRBJ1-1; no firm D call. V was shortened by 3 bases and J by 2 bases, with 7 bases between the two germline ends. The CDR3 is made up of 13 amino acids. The germline V gene has CDR1 WNHNN and CDR2 SYGVQD (reference sequence). The CDR3 DNA reads as TGCGCCAGCAGTGAACAGACAAACACTGAAGCTTTCTTT. Translating it yields CASSEQTNTEAFF.

This clone came up once. This CDR3 is CASNQGSGAFF. The CDR3 nucleotides read TGTGCCAGCAACCAGGGCTCGGGAGCTTTCTTT. This chain joins TRBV6-5 and TRBJ1-1, with D tentatively TRBD1 (5 bases). Germline CDR1 is MNHEY and CDR2 is SVGAGI. The CDR3 consists of 11 residues. Trimming removed 7 bases from V and 10 bases from J, with 13 bases in between.

The V call is TRBV6-8, the J call TRBJ2-7; 12 bases align to TRBD2. Germline CDR1 MNHGY, CDR2 SAAAGT. The CDR3 sequence is 15 residues long. Germline trimming cut 11 bases from V and 2 bases from J; bases unmatched to any gene: 10. This CDR3 is CAGNRTSGAPYEQYF. The DNA for the CDR3 is TGTGCCGGCAACCGGACTAGCGGGGCCCCCTACGAGCAGTACTTC.

The chain links TRBV30 to TRBJ2-3; TRBD2 is a possible D gene (7 bases). Germline V gives CDR1 GTSNPN, CDR2 SVGIG (reference sequence). The ends were cut back, 4 bases at V and 4 bases at J, with 12 bases in the middle. The CDR3 totals 13 residues. CDR3 in DNA: TGTGCCTGGAAGGGGGGGGGCGCAGATACGCAGTATTTT. Translated: CAWKGGGADTQYF. The full variable domain, its missing parts supplied by reference TRBV30 and TRBJ2-3, is SQTIHQWPATLVQPVGSPLSLECTVEGTSNPNLYWYRQAAGRGLQLLFYSVGIGQISSEVPQNLSASRPQDRQFILSSKKLLLSDSGFYLCAWKGGGADTQYFGPGTRLTVL.

In regard to this clone: Distinct nucleotide sequences in the sample also encode this CDR3. J is TRBJ1-1 and V is TRBV2; the D gene is possibly TRBD1 (5 bases). The CDR3 runs 13 residues. V gave up 7 bases and J gave up 5 bases, with 14 bases separating them. Germline lookup yields CDR1 SNHLY and CDR2 FYNNEI. The CDR3 DNA reads as TGTGCCAGCACCCTAGGGGAGGGGACTGAAGCTTTCTTT. It translates to CASTLGEGTEAFF.

The chain employs TRBV6-5 and TRBJ2-7; 7 positions agree with TRBD1. CDR3 size: 13 residues. Germline values: CDR1 MNHEY, CDR2 SVGAGI. Germline trimming cut 9 bases from V and 6 bases from J; bases unmatched to any gene: 11. CDR3 in amino acids: CASAGTARLEQYF. In DNA, the CDR3 is TGTGCCAGTGCCGGGACAGCTCGCCTCGAGCAGTACTTC.

The sample holds a few counts of this clone. The chain has TRBV7-9 and TRBJ2-1; D gene uncertain. The germline V gene has CDR1 SEHNR and CDR2 FQNEAQ (reference sequence). Trimming removed 1 base at V and 0 bases at J, with 10 bases between. The CDR3 loop spans 16 amino acids. CDR3 nucleotide sequence: TGTGCCAGCAGCTTAGGCGGAGTGAGCTCCTACAATGAGCAGTTCTTC. Translation: CASSLGGVSSYNEQFF.

V gene TRBV5-3 combines with J gene TRBJ1-1; D unclear. TRBV5-3 qualifies as an ORF whose function is uncertain. CDR3 size: 14 residues. Deletions cut 5 bases from V and 1 base from J, with 12 bases between. The CDR3 is CARRFCVGNTEAFF. The CDR3 coding sequence is TGTGCCAGAAGGTTTTGCGTCGGGAACACTGAAGCTTTCTTT.

This chain links TRBV4-2 with TRBJ1-5; TRBD1 matches at 11 bases. V was clipped by 3 bases and J by 6 bases; unmatched bases: 4. This CDR3 comprises 15 residues. Germline V gives CDR1 LGHNA, CDR2 YNFKEQ. The CDR3 loop reads CASSQKDRGLQPQHF. The CDR3 region has the DNA TGTGCCAGCAGCCAGAAGGACAGGGGGCTTCAGCCCCAGCATTTT.